These 12 T cell receptor beta chains came from one sample sequenced in a study of response to subunit inactivated influenza vaccine. One entry per CDR3 protein results from TCRdb running MiXCR on the RT-PCR reads. Here the sample spans about 170,000 distinct CDR3 sequences, around 11% being singletons. The sample was CD8+ T cells sorted from PBMCs, taken about 23 months after vaccination. The receptor source for this set is a man aged 50 to 69 who received an inactivated influenza vaccine.

The rearrangement links TRBV27 to TRBJ2-3; D remains unclear. Germline assignment: CDR1 MNHEY and CDR2 SMNVEV (reference sequence). CDR3 size: 14 residues. CDR3 in DNA: TGTCCCAACGGCCCCGGACGAGACACAGATACGCAGTATTTT. Translation gives CPNGPGRDTDTQYF.

This clonotype was seen more than once but under ten times. The rearrangement uses TRBV27 and TRBJ1-2, with 7 positions matching TRBD1. Germline trimming cut 2 bases from V and 8 bases from J; bases unmatched to any gene: 14. The germline V gene encodes CDR1 MNHEY and CDR2 SMNVEV (reference sequence). CDR3 length equals 16 residues. In nucleotides, the CDR3 is TGTGCCAGCAGTTTAACGTTAGGGGGCCAGGTGACGGGCTACACCTTC. It is translated as CASSLTLGGQVTGYTF.

The chain couples TRBV3-1 to TRBJ2-3; 12 bases agree with TRBD1. Germline V gene data show CDR1 as LGHDT and CDR2 as YNNKEL (reference sequence). V lost 5 bases, J lost 6 bases, and 15 bases stayed unmatched. This CDR3 contains 18 residues. The CDR3: CASSYAGTGGINLDTQYF. Here the CDR3 DNA reads TGTGCCAGCAGCTACGCCGGGACAGGGGGCATTAACCTGGATACGCAGTATTTT.

The chain links TRBV13 to TRBJ2-5; 15 nucleotides agree with TRBD2. The CDR3 loop spans 18 amino acids. The junction had 9 bases not matched to a gene; V was cut back by 4 bases and J by 3 bases. Per germline, CDR1 PRHDT and CDR2 FYEKMQ (reference sequence). CDR3 DNA: TGTGCCAGCAGCTCAGGGACTAGCGGGAGGAGAGGAGAAGAGACCCAGTACTTC. Translation: CASSSGTSGRRGEETQYF.

The genes are TRBV5-1 and TRBJ2-1, with 9 bases aligning to TRBD2. This CDR3 spans 15 amino acids. The trim removed 7 bases at V and 5 bases at J, leaving 10 bases unmatched. Germline V gene data show CDR1 as SGHRS and CDR2 as YFSETQ. CDR3 bases: TGCGCCAGCCATGGGACCCTAGCGGGGCACAATGAGCAGTTCTTC. Its protein is CASHGTLAGHNEQFF.

This clonotype was seen many times. The CDR3: CASSQAQNTGELFF. The CDR3 DNA reads TGCGCCAGCAGCCAAGCACAGAACACCGGGGAGCTGTTTTTT. The rearrangement joins TRBV4-3 to TRBJ2-2; D is unclear. CDR3 length: 14 residues. Trimming cost V 1 base and J 1 base, with 4 bases left between them. Germline V gene sequence: CDR1 LGHNA, CDR2 YSLEER.

This clonotype was counted ten times or more. The J gene is TRBJ2-7, the V gene TRBV5-1; 8 nucleotides line up with TRBD2. Germline assignment: CDR1 SGHRS and CDR2 YFSETQ. This CDR3 region has 15 residues. Trimming removed 5 bases from V and 4 bases from J; junction bases left unmatched: 11. CDR3 region: CASRVAGTMIYEQYF. Here the CDR3 DNA reads TGCGCCAGCAGAGTAGCGGGGACCATGATTTACGAGCAGTACTTC.

There are a few counts of this clonotype. The chain combines TRBV5-6 with TRBJ2-1; D may be TRBD1 or TRBD2 (6 bases each). The CDR3 is made up of 14 amino acids. Trimming took 4 bases from V and 7 from J, leaving 15 bases between them. CDR1 SGHDT and CDR2 YYEEEE come from the germline V gene. CDR3: CASSLLGGLNEQFF. CDR3 DNA sequence: TGTGCCAGCAGCCTATTAGGGGGGTTGAATGAGCAGTTCTTC.

This chain connects TRBV4-3 to TRBJ1-4, with unresolved D. The CDR3 consists of 16 residues. V dropped 2 bases and J dropped 0 bases, with 10 bases sitting between them. CDR1 LGHNA and CDR2 YSLEER come from the germline V gene. CDR3 sequence: CASSQLEGATNEKLFF. CDR3 in DNA: TGCGCCAGCAGCCAACTTGAGGGAGCAACTAATGAAAAACTGTTTTTT.

This clonotype was picked up a small number of times. The chain is built from TRBV12-3 or TRBV12-4 and TRBJ2-3; 11 nucleotides line up with TRBD1. V was clipped by 6 bases and J by 4 bases; unmatched bases: 6. The CDR3 consists of 15 residues. CDR3 loop: CASSWTGGVSDTQYF. CDR3 bases: TGTGCCAGCAGCTGGACAGGGGGCGTCTCAGATACGCAGTATTTT.

This clonotype was seen ten or more times. The V gene is TRBV7-8, the J gene TRBJ1-4, with D unresolved. Looked up from germline, CDR1 is SGHVS and CDR2 is FQNEAQ. The ends were cut back, 3 bases at V and 0 bases at J, with 14 bases in the middle. The CDR3 loop spans 17 amino acids. CDR3 sequence (DNA): TGTGCCAGCAGCTTGGCCCGCGGCTTAGCAACTAATGAAAAACTGTTTTTT. This encodes CASSLARGLATNEKLFF.

The gene calls are TRBV7-9 and TRBJ2-1; D might be TRBD1 or TRBD2, each matching 5 bases. The CDR3 length is 15 residues. Trimming cost V 2 bases and J 0 bases, with 8 bases left between them. Germline V lookup: CDR1 SEHNR, CDR2 FQNEAQ (reference sequence). The CDR3 spells CASSLIGASYNEQFF. The CDR3 DNA reads as TGTGCCAGCAGCTTAATCGGGGCCTCCTACAATGAGCAGTTCTTC.